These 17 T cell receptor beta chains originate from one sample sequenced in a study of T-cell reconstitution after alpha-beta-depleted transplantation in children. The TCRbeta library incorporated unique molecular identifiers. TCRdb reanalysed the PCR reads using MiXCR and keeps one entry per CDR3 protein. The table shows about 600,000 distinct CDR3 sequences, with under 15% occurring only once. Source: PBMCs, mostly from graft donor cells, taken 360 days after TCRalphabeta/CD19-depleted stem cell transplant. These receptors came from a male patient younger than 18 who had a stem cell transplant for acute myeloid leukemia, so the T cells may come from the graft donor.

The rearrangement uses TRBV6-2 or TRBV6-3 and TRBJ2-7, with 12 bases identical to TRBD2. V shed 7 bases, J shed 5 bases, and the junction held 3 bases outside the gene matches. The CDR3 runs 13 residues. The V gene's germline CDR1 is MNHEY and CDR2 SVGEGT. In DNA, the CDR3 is TGTGCCAGCATGACTAGCGGGAGTAACGAGCAGTACTTC. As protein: CASMTSGSNEQYF.

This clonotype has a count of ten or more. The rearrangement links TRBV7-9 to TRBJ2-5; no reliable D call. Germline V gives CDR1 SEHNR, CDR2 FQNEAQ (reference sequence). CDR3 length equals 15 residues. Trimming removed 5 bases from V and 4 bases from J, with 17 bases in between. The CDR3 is CASSTRAGQRETQYF. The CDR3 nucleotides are TGTGCCAGCAGCACACGGGCCGGTCAGAGAGAGACCCAGTACTTC.

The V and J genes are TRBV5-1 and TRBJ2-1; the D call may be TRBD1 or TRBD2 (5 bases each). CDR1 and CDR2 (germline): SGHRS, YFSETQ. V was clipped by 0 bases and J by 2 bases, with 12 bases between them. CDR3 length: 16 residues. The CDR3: CASSLETLGAYNEQFF. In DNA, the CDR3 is TGCGCCAGCAGCTTGGAGACGTTGGGGGCCTACAATGAGCAGTTCTTC.

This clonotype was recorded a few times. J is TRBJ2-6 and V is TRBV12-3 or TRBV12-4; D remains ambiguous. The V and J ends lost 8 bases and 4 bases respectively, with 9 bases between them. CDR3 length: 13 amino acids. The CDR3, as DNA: TGTGCCAGCCGTTCTGCGGGGGCCAACGTCCTGACTTTC. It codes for CASRSAGANVLTF.

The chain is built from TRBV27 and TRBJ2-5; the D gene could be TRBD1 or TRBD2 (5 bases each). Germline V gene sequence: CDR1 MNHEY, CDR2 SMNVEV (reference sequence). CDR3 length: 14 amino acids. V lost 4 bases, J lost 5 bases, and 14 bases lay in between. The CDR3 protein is CASSSGTLGETQYF. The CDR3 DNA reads TGTGCCAGCAGTTCCGGGACCCTGGGGGAGACCCAGTACTTC.

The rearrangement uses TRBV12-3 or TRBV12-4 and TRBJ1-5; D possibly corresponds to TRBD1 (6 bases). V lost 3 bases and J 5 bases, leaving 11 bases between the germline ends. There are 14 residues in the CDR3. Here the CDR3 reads CASSLGGLDQPQHF. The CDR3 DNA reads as TGTGCCAGCAGTTTGGGGGGGCTGGATCAGCCCCAGCATTTT.

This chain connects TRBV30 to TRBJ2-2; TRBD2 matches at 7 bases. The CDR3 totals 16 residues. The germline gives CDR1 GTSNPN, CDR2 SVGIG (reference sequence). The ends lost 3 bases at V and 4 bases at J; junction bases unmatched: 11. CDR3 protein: CAWRVFGGEVTGELFF. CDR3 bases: TGTGCCTGGAGAGTGTTTGGGGGGGAGGTCACCGGGGAGCTGTTTTTT.

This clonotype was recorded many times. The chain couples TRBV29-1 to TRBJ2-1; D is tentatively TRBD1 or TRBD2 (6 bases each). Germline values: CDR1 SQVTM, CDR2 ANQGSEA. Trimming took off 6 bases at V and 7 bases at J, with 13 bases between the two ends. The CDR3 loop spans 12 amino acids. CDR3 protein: CSVHRAGNEQFF. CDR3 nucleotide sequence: TGCAGCGTCCACAGGGCGGGGAATGAGCAGTTCTTC.

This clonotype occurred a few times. The DNA for the CDR3 is TGCGCCAGCAGCCAAGATTTCGGGGAGTTCTACGAGCAGTACTTC. Its protein is CASSQDFGEFYEQYF. V gene TRBV4-3 combines with J gene TRBJ2-7; TRBD2 is a possible D gene (5 bases). The CDR3 totals 15 residues. Germline assignment: CDR1 LGHNA and CDR2 YSLEER. V dropped 0 bases and J dropped 3 bases, with 12 bases sitting between them.

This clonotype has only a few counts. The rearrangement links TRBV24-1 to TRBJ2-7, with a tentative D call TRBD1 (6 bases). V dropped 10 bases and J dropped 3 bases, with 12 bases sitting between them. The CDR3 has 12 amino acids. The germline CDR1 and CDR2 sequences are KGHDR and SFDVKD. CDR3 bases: TGTGCCACACAGGGACGGGACTACGAGCAGTACTTC. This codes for CATQGRDYEQYF.

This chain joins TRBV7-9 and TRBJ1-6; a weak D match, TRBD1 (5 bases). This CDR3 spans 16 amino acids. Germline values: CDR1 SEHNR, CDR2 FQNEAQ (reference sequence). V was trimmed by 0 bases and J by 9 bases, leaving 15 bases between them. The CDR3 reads CASSLAGDVTISPLHF. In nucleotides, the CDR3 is TGTGCCAGCAGCTTAGCGGGGGACGTCACAATTTCACCCCTCCACTTT.

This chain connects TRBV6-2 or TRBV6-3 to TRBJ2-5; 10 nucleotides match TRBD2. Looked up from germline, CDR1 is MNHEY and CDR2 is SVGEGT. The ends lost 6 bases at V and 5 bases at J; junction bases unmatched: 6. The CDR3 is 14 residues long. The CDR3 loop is CASSPLAGDETQYF. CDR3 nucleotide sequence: TGTGCCAGCAGCCCTCTAGCGGGAGACGAGACCCAGTACTTC.

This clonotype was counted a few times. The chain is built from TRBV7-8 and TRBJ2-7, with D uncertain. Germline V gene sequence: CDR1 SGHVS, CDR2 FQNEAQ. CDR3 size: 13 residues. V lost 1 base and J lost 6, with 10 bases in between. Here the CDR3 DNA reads TGTGCCAGCAGCTTAGGCGGCCGTCTCGAGCAGTACTTC. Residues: CASSLGGRLEQYF.

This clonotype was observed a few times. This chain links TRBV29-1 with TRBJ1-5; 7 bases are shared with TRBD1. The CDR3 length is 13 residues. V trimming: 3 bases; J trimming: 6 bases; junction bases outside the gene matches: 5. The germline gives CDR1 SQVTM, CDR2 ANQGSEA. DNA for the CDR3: TGCAGCGTTGAGACAGGGTCGGGTCAGCCCCAGCATTTT. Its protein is CSVETGSGQPQHF.

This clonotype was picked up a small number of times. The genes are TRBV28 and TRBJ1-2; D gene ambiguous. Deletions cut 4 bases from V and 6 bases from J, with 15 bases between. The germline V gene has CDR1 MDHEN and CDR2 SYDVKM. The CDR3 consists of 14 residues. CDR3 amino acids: CASSSQGGPNGYTF. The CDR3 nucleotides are TGTGCCAGCAGTTCCCAAGGCGGACCGAATGGCTACACCTTC.

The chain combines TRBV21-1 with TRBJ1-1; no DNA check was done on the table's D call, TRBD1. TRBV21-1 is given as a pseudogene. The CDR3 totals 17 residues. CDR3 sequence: CASSKEGQPTMNTEAFF. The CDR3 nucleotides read TGTGCCAGCAGCAAAGAGGGACAGCCAACAATGAACACTGAAGCTTTCTTT.

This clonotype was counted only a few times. The CDR3 is CASSLVHETQYF. CDR3 DNA: TGTGCCAGCAGCTTAGTCCATGAGACCCAGTACTTC. The genes are TRBV7-2 and TRBJ2-5; D gene uncertain. CDR1 is SGHTA, CDR2 FQGNSA, per germline. Between the trimmed V and J ends, which lost 1 base and 5 bases, there was a span of 5 bases. CDR3 length equals 12 residues. Based on the CDR3 plus reference TRBV7-2 and TRBJ2-5, the full variable domain is GAGVSQSPSNKVTEKGKDVELRCDPISGHTALYWYRQSLGQGLEFLIYFQGNSAPDKSGLPSDRFSAERTGGSVSTLTIQRTQQEDSAVYLCASSLVHETQYFGPGTRLLVL.